A single sample gave rise to the 21 T cell receptor beta chains below, sequenced in a study of T cell responses to AZD1222 COVID-19 vaccine. Clones were read by immunoSEQ multiplex PCR, and TCRdb kept only the in-frame ones, dropping some. The repertoire holds some 130,000 clones, with 90% as singletons. Sequencing used peripheral blood, obtained on day 0 of AZD1222 vaccination. The receptor set was obtained from an adult in good health.

The rearrangement joins TRBV30 to TRBJ2-5; the match to TRBD1 covers 9 bases. The CDR3 loop spans 13 amino acids. Trimming took 7 bases from V and 5 from J; bases not matched to a gene: 8. Germline V gene lookup returns CDR1 GTSNPN and CDR2 SVGIG (reference sequence). CDR3 protein: CASNPGQGETQYF. The CDR3 DNA reads TGTGCCTCGAACCCGGGACAGGGCGAGACCCAGTACTTC. The full variable domain, its missing parts supplied by reference TRBV30 and TRBJ2-5, is SQTIHQWPATLVQPVGSPLSLECTVEGTSNPNLYWYRQAAGRGLQLLFYSVGIGQISSEVPQNLSASRPQDRQFILSSKKLLLSDSGFYLCASNPGQGETQYFGPGTRLLVL.

Turning to this clone: This sample also contains other DNA sequences that code for the same CDR3. This rearrangement joins TRBV6-4 to TRBJ2-3; D possibly corresponds to TRBD2 (7 bases). Germline CDR1 and CDR2: MRHNA and SNTAGT. CDR3 size: 15 residues. Deletions cut 2 bases from V and 0 bases from J, with 9 bases between. The CDR3 sequence is CASSDGGASTDTQYF. Here the CDR3 DNA reads TGTGCCAGCAGTGACGGGGGGGCTAGCACAGATACGCAGTATTTT.

CDR3 loop: CASGPGGYEQYF. Written as DNA, the CDR3 is TGTGCTAGTGGCCCCGGTGGCTACGAGCAGTACTTC. J is TRBJ2-7 and V is TRBV12-5; D ambiguous. The CDR3 contains 12 residues. Germline lookup yields CDR1 LGHNT and CDR2 FRNRAP. V lost 6 bases, J lost 3 bases, and 9 bases lay in between.

V usage is TRBV5-1 and J usage is TRBJ1-4; D possibly corresponds to TRBD1 (6 bases). Germline loops: CDR1 SGHRS, CDR2 YFSETQ. Trimming removed 3 bases at V and 2 bases at J, with 11 bases between. This CDR3 is built from 15 residues. The CDR3 loop is CASSSGQTTNEKLFF. CDR3 nucleotide sequence: TGCGCCAGCAGCTCCGGACAGACTACTAATGAAAAACTGTTTTTT.

The genes are TRBV7-3 and TRBJ2-5; 7 bases agree with TRBD2. The CDR3 runs 13 residues. The germline V gene has CDR1 SGHTA and CDR2 FQGTGA. V shed 2 bases, J shed 3 bases, and the junction held 0 bases outside the gene matches. The CDR3 region is CASSLGGEETQYF. The CDR3, as DNA: TGTGCCAGCAGCTTAGGGGGGGAAGAGACCCAGTACTTC.

The chain is built from TRBV10-2 and TRBJ1-6; no clear D gene. The CDR3 spans 16 residues. V was cut by 0 bases and J by 6 bases, with 12 bases left in between. Germline V CDR1 and CDR2: WSHSY, SAAADI. This CDR3 reads CASSESGEKVNSPLHF. The CDR3 bases are TGCGCCAGCAGTGAGTCCGGGGAGAAGGTTAATTCACCCCTCCACTTT.

V and J are TRBV6-5 and TRBJ2-2, with 9 bases matching TRBD1. In germline, CDR1 is MNHEY, CDR2 SVGAGI. Unmatched junction bases numbered 5, after V lost 6 bases and J lost 3 bases. The CDR3 runs to 15 residues. CDR3 loop: CASRRDREDTGELFF. In nucleotides, the CDR3 is TGTGCCAGCAGGAGGGACAGGGAGGACACCGGGGAGCTGTTTTTT.

The chain employs TRBV5-1 and TRBJ1-1, with a weak D call TRBD1 (5 bases). In germline, CDR1 is SGHRS, CDR2 YFSETQ. The CDR3 has 13 amino acids. The V end lost 0 bases, the J end lost 11 bases, and 14 bases lay between the germline ends. CDR3 sequence reads: CASSLGTGNGAFF. CDR3 nucleotide sequence: TGCGCCAGCAGCTTGGGCACAGGTAATGGCGCTTTCTTT.

This clone was counted once. The chain uses TRBV6-2 or TRBV6-3 and TRBJ2-1, with D unclear. V dropped 0 bases and J dropped 8 bases, with 5 bases sitting between them. Germline V gives CDR1 MNHEY, CDR2 SVGEGT. The CDR3 has 12 residues. This CDR3 is CASSYSVDEQFF. CDR3 in DNA: TGTGCCAGCAGTTACTCGGTGGATGAGCAGTTCTTC.

The V and J genes are TRBV3-1 (or the pseudogene TRBV3-2) and TRBJ2-2; D gene ambiguous. Germline-derived CDR1 and CDR2 are LGHDT and YNNKEL (reference sequence). This CDR3 comprises 13 residues. Deletions cut 5 bases from V and 6 bases from J, with 10 bases between. This CDR3 is CASSSLGPGELFF. DNA of the CDR3: TGTGCCAGCAGCAGTTTGGGTCCCGGGGAGCTGTTTTTT.

CDR3 nucleotides: TGTGCCAGCAGCTTGGTGGGGGGTGACAATGAGCAGTTCTTC. Protein product: CASSLVGGDNEQFF. V gene TRBV5-6 combines with J gene TRBJ2-1; perhaps TRBD2 as D (6 bases). The CDR3 consists of 14 residues. Germline V gene sequence: CDR1 SGHDT, CDR2 YYEEEE. With 0 bases removed from V and 5 bases from J, the gap between germline ends came to 9 bases.

The chain combines TRBV6-5 with TRBJ2-2; 9 bases map to TRBD1. CDR3 length: 14 amino acids. Germline V gene sequence: CDR1 MNHEY, CDR2 SVGAGI. V shed 6 bases and J 5 bases; nucleotides not matched to a gene: 4. The CDR3 loop is CASRGQGETGELFF. CDR3 DNA sequence: TGTGCCAGCAGGGGACAGGGTGAGACCGGGGAGCTGTTTTTT.

This clone was seen a few times. V and J are TRBV12-3 or TRBV12-4 and TRBJ2-3, with D uncertain. The ends were cut back, 7 bases at V and 6 bases at J, with 14 bases in the middle. CDR3 length: 13 residues. CDR3 sequence: CASTSVPRDTQYF. Written as DNA, the CDR3 is TGTGCCAGCACCTCGGTTCCGAGGGATACGCAGTATTTT.

V is TRBV18 and J is TRBJ2-7, with D perhaps being TRBD1 or TRBD2 (5 bases each). The CDR3 loop spans 14 amino acids. V was pared by 3 bases and J by 0 bases, with 9 bases between. Germline values: CDR1 KGHSH, CDR2 LQKENI. CDR3 loop: CASSPGTGSYEQYF. CDR3 DNA sequence: TGTGCCAGCTCACCCGGGACGGGCTCCTACGAGCAGTACTTC. Variable domain in full (rest from reference TRBV18 and TRBJ2-7): NAGVMQNPRHLVRRRGQEARLRCSPMKGHSHVYWYRQLPEEGLKFMVYLQKENIIDESGMPKERFSAEFPKEGPSILRIQQVVRGDSAAYFCASSPGTGSYEQYFGPGTRLTVT.

The chain employs TRBV7-2 and TRBJ1-5, with unresolved D. Trimming shortened V by 1 base and J by 1 base, and 8 bases separated the two germline ends. The CDR3 has 15 amino acids. The germline V gene has CDR1 SGHTA and CDR2 FQGNSA. The CDR3 here is CASSLGGGSNQPQHF. CDR3 DNA sequence: TGTGCCAGCAGCTTAGGGGGAGGAAGCAATCAGCCCCAGCATTTT. The full variable domain, completed using reference TRBV7-2 and TRBJ1-5, is GAGVSQSPSNKVTEKGKDVELRCDPISGHTALYWYRQSLGQGLEFLIYFQGNSAPDKSGLPSDRFSAERTGGSVSTLTIQRTQQEDSAVYLCASSLGGGSNQPQHFGDGTRLSIL.

The chain recombines TRBV19 with TRBJ1-6; no firm D call. The CDR3 is 15 residues long. Trimming stripped 7 bases from V and 10 bases from J, with 20 bases between. Germline V CDR1 and CDR2: LNHDA, SQIVND (reference sequence). DNA of the CDR3: TGTGCCAGTATTTCGAACGCGATGAAGGGATCACCCCTCCACTTT. Its translation: CASISNAMKGSPLHF.

This chain joins TRBV6-2 or TRBV6-3 and TRBJ1-3; TRBD1 is a possible D gene (6 bases). Germline CDR1 MNHEY, CDR2 SVGEGT. The CDR3 consists of 16 residues. Between the trimmed V and J ends, which lost 0 bases and 4 bases, there was a span of 13 bases. The CDR3 spells CASSYSNRVIGNTIYF. In DNA form, the CDR3 reads TGTGCCAGCAGTTACTCGAACAGGGTTATCGGAAACACCATATATTTT.

The chain uses TRBV5-1 and TRBJ1-2; the match to TRBD1 covers 9 bases. Germline V lookup: CDR1 SGHRS, CDR2 YFSETQ. This CDR3 spans 15 amino acids. Unmatched junction bases numbered 5, after V lost 0 bases and J lost 5 bases. The CDR3 region is CASSLAGQGFYGYTF. The CDR3 coding sequence is TGCGCCAGCAGCTTGGCGGGACAGGGATTTTATGGCTACACCTTC.

The rearrangement uses TRBV7-3 and TRBJ2-5; 9 bases fit TRBD2. Per germline, CDR1 SGHTA and CDR2 FQGTGA. Trimming took 8 bases from V and 4 from J; bases not matched to a gene: 20. The CDR3 length is 18 residues. In DNA, the CDR3 is TGTGCCAGCGTACGGGGAACTAGCGGGCGGATGAAGGGAGAGACCCAGTACTTC. The encoded protein is CASVRGTSGRMKGETQYF.

The genes are TRBV9 and TRBJ1-2; perhaps TRBD1 as D (6 bases). The CDR3 is 16 amino acids. The germline V gene encodes CDR1 SGDLS and CDR2 YYNGEE. V lost 3 bases and J lost 5, with 20 bases in between. This CDR3 is CASSANRVASSYGYTF. CDR3 sequence (DNA): TGTGCCAGCAGCGCCAACAGGGTAGCTTCTTCTTATGGCTACACCTTC.

The chain combines TRBV6-5 with TRBJ1-5; the D gene is possibly TRBD1 (6 bases). V was trimmed by 6 bases and J by 0 bases, leaving 12 bases between them. CDR1 is MNHEY and CDR2 is SVGAGI in the germline V gene. The CDR3 spans 15 residues. This chain's CDR3 is CASSLTGYSNQPQHF. The DNA of the CDR3 is TGTGCCAGCAGCCTCACAGGGTATAGCAATCAGCCCCAGCATTTT.